The 19 T cell receptor beta chains presented below share a single source sample, sequenced in a study of spatial heterogeneity in lung cancer (dated by TCRdb to the late 2010s). The study at large found these results: The tumor nonsynonymous mutation count correlated with the number of expanded intratumoral alpha and beta TCRs.

Library preparation employed 5' RACE. Sequenced on a NextSeq 500. In-frame beta chains were kept once TCRdb had trimmed the public reads at Q25 with fastp and called clones with MiXCR. Rows merge per CDR3 protein into single entries with the most common DNA and genes. This sample holds some 11,000 distinct CDR3 sequences; 7.9% were observed only once. The top ten hold around 21% of the sample. This specimen's time point label, interpreted: sample taken at primary tumor resection. Which antigens these TCRs recognize remains unknown. Material: lung tumor tissue, obtained at surgery. These receptors were obtained from a female donor with early-stage non-small cell lung cancer.

This clonotype was counted at least ten times. This beta chain appears as a stray read in a library generated for alpha chains; its size is not informative. The gene calls are TRBV7-2 and TRBJ1-6, with a weak D call TRBD1 (6 bases). Germline V CDR1 and CDR2: SGHTA, FQGNSA. With 0 bases removed from V and 8 bases from J, the gap between germline ends came to 14 bases. The CDR3 contains 16 residues. In nucleotides, the CDR3 is TGTGCCAGCAGCTTAGCTCCCGGACAGCCGGATTCACCCCTCCACTTT. Its translation is CASSLAPGQPDSPLHF.

Note on this clonotype: A library made for alpha chains picked up this beta chain off target, so its size means little. The V call is TRBV20-1, the J call TRBJ2-1, with D possibly being TRBD2 (5 bases). Germline loops: CDR1 DFQATT, CDR2 SNEGSKA (reference sequence). The CDR3 loop spans 12 amino acids. V was cut by 6 bases and J by 4 bases, with 10 bases left in between. The CDR3 reads CSAPRDYNEQFF. The CDR3 bases are TGCAGTGCCCCCCGGGATTACAATGAGCAGTTCTTC.

This clonotype was observed a single time. This beta chain turned up in a library designed for alpha chains; as an off-target read, its abundance says little. The CDR3 reads CAKSGPEQYF. The DNA for the CDR3 is TGTGCCAAAAGTGGGCCCGAGCAGTACTTC. The V call is TRBV7-9, the J call TRBJ2-7; D unresolved. The CDR3 contains 10 residues. V dropped 10 bases and J dropped 6 bases, with 10 bases sitting between them. Germline-derived CDR1 and CDR2 are SEHNR and FQNEAQ (reference sequence).

This clonotype was seen at least ten times. This beta chain is off target for a library built for alpha chains, so its abundance means little. The CDR3 loop reads CASSQDGTSEETQYF. Written as DNA, the CDR3 is TGCGCCAGCAGCCAAGATGGGACTAGCGAAGAGACCCAGTACTTC. This sequence joins TRBV4-3 and TRBJ2-5; 10 bases align to TRBD2. The ends lost 0 bases at V and 3 bases at J; junction bases unmatched: 1. The germline V gene encodes CDR1 LGHNA and CDR2 YSLEER. The CDR3 covers 15 residues.

This clonotype was detected many times. This beta chain appears as a stray read in a library generated for alpha chains; its size is not informative. V usage is TRBV5-1 and J usage is TRBJ2-7; 7 nucleotides agree with TRBD2. Trimming took 0 bases from V and 5 from J; bases not matched to a gene: 5. The CDR3 runs to 14 residues. Germline V lookup: CDR1 SGHRS, CDR2 YFSETQ. The CDR3 spells CASSLVTAGNEQYF. The CDR3 nucleotides read TGCGCCAGCAGCTTGGTCACAGCGGGAAACGAGCAGTACTTC.

This clonotype is classed as medium-sized. Because the library targeted alpha chains, this beta chain is an off-target read whose size means little. The V and J genes are TRBV20-1 and TRBJ1-4; D ambiguous. The CDR3 is 13 residues long. V gave up 6 bases and J gave up 1 base, with 9 bases separating them. Germline V gene data show CDR1 as DFQATT and CDR2 as SNEGSKA (reference sequence). CDR3 loop: CSALDQTNEKLFF. The DNA of the CDR3 is TGCAGTGCACTAGACCAAACTAATGAAAAACTGTTTTTT.

Concerning this clonotype itself: Found in a library prepared for alpha chains, this beta chain is an off-target read, and its abundance has little meaning. The V call is TRBV6-5, the J call TRBJ1-5, with 9 bases that match TRBD1. CDR3 length equals 18 residues. V shed 3 bases, J shed 0 bases, and the junction held 9 bases outside the gene matches. Germline loops: CDR1 MNHEY, CDR2 SVGAGI. This CDR3 is CASSYSFPGQGSNQPQHF. The CDR3 DNA reads TGTGCCAGCAGTTATAGTTTCCCGGGACAGGGTAGCAATCAGCCCCAGCATTTT.

At least ten counts were recorded for this clonotype. A library made for alpha chains picked up this beta chain off target, so its size means little. The chain has TRBV7-2 and TRBJ1-1, with unresolved D. V shed 3 bases and J shed 4 bases, with 9 bases lying between them. The length of the CDR3 is 13 residues. Germline CDR1 reads SGHTA; CDR2 reads FQGNSA. CDR3 residues: CASSFRSSTEAFF. The CDR3 coding sequence is TGTGCCAGCAGCTTTAGGTCGTCCACTGAAGCTTTCTTT.

This clonotype was detected many times. This beta chain is an off-target read within a library intended for alpha chains, so its frequency means little. The rearrangement uses TRBV3-1 and TRBJ2-3; TRBD2 is a possible D gene (7 bases). Germline CDR1 reads LGHDT; CDR2 reads YNNKEL (reference sequence). The CDR3 contains 15 residues. Trimming took 4 bases from V and 2 from J, leaving 13 bases between them. The CDR3 sequence: CASSLLGGATDTQYF. CDR3 sequence (DNA): TGTGCCAGCAGCCTCTTGGGGGGGGCCACAGATACGCAGTATTTT.

Note on this clonotype: This beta chain slipped into a library made for alpha chains as a stray read, so its size is not meaningful. The CDR3 sequence: CASSGGTGFETQYF. As DNA, the CDR3 is TGTGCCAGCAGTGGGGGAACAGGGTTTGAGACCCAGTACTTC. The V and J genes are TRBV25-1 and TRBJ2-5; maybe TRBD1 (6 bases). Germline lookup yields CDR1 MGHDK and CDR2 SYGVNS. The CDR3 extends over 14 amino acids. V was pared by 4 bases and J by 5 bases, with 14 bases between.

This clonotype ranks as medium-sized. Within a library made for alpha chains, this beta chain is off target, and its count is uninformative. This CDR3 is CASSLVPGQGALGYTF. The CDR3 DNA sequence: TGCGCCAGCAGCCTCGTCCCGGGACAGGGGGCGCTTGGCTACACCTTC. The gene calls are TRBV4-1 and TRBJ1-2; the match to TRBD1 covers 12 bases. Germline lookup yields CDR1 MGHRA and CDR2 YSYEKL. The V and J ends lost 4 bases and 7 bases, in that order; junction bases with no gene match: 10. This CDR3 region has 16 residues.

In its sample, this clonotype ranks as medium-sized (0.01 to 0.1%). Since it is a stray read in a library aimed at alpha chains, this beta chain has a size that is not meaningful. The chain couples TRBV28 to TRBJ2-7; D is undetermined. The CDR3 length is 12 residues. From germline, CDR1 is MDHEN and CDR2 SYDVKM. The V and J ends lost 3 bases and 2 bases respectively, with 5 bases between them. CDR3 sequence: CASSLLPYEQYF. CDR3 bases: TGTGCCAGCAGTTTGTTACCCTACGAGCAGTACTTC. The whole variable domain, filled in from reference TRBV28 and TRBJ2-7, reads DVKVTQSSRYLVKRTGEKVFLECVQDMDHENMFWYRQDPGLGLRLIYFSYDVKMKEKGDIPEGYSVSREKKERFSLILESASTNQTSMYLCASSLLPYEQYFGPGTRLTVT.

On this clonotype itself: The library was prepared for alpha chains; this beta chain is a stray read, so its frequency means little. The chain joins TRBV28 to TRBJ2-3; TRBD2 matches 9 bases. The length of the CDR3 is 16 residues. The V gene end was trimmed by 2 bases and the J gene end by 3 bases; junction bases not matched to a gene: 6. In germline, CDR1 is MDHEN, CDR2 SYDVKM. CDR3 residues: CASSLRGTSRTDTQYF. The CDR3 DNA reads as TGTGCCAGCAGTTTAAGAGGGACTAGCAGGACAGATACGCAGTATTTT.

This clonotype was seen many times. This beta chain is a stray sequence in a library constructed for alpha chains; its clone size is not meaningful. This chain uses TRBV7-2 with TRBJ2-3; 8 nucleotides align to TRBD2. Germline V lookup: CDR1 SGHTA, CDR2 FQGNSA. V lost 6 bases and J lost 4; bases outside the gene matches: 6. The CDR3 spans 14 residues. The CDR3 DNA reads TGTGCCAGCAGTCCGGGGGGGGTGCCAGATACGCAGTATTTT. Its protein is CASSPGGVPDTQYF.

In its sample, this clonotype was seen many times. This beta chain slipped into a library made for alpha chains as a stray read, so its size is not meaningful. DNA of the CDR3: TGTGCCAGTAGCGACCTAGGACGTAGCGAGCAGTACTTC. Its translation: CASSDLGRSEQYF. The chain links TRBV19 to TRBJ2-7, with D unresolved. The V end was cut by 6 bases, the J end by 6 bases, with 15 bases between. This CDR3 spans 13 amino acids. The germline V gene has CDR1 LNHDA and CDR2 SQIVND (reference sequence).

This clonotype ranks as medium-sized. This beta chain is off target for a library built for alpha chains, so its abundance means little. The chain couples TRBV7-2 to TRBJ2-3; a weak D match, TRBD1 (5 bases). Germline values: CDR1 SGHTA, CDR2 FQGNSA. Trimming left V 1 base short and J 1 base short, with 9 bases between. The CDR3 has 15 residues. This CDR3 is CASSLEGRGTDTQYF. The CDR3 DNA is TGTGCCAGCAGCTTAGAAGGCAGGGGCACAGATACGCAGTATTTT.

This clonotype was counted at least ten times. This beta chain turned up in a library designed for alpha chains; as an off-target read, its abundance says little. The genes are TRBV7-2 and TRBJ2-3; TRBD2 matches 9 bases. V shed 2 bases and J 1 base; nucleotides not matched to a gene: 4. CDR1 and CDR2 (germline): SGHTA, FQGNSA. The CDR3 has 16 amino acids. The CDR3 region has the DNA TGTGCCAGCAGCTTATTTTCTAGCGGGGGCACAGATACGCAGTATTTT. Encoded protein: CASSLFSSGGTDTQYF. Looking up the rest from reference TRBV7-2 and TRBJ2-3 gives the full variable domain: GAGVSQSPSNKVTEKGKDVELRCDPISGHTALYWYRQSLGQGLEFLIYFQGNSAPDKSGLPSDRFSAERTGGSVSTLTIQRTQQEDSAVYLCASSLFSSGGTDTQYFGPGTRLTVL.

This clonotype appeared a few times. Because this beta chain is a stray read in a library intended to capture alpha chains, its abundance should not be given much weight. The V call is TRBV11-2, the J call TRBJ2-4; weak D call: TRBD1 (6 bases). The CDR3 runs to 16 residues. The germline gives CDR1 SGHAT, CDR2 FQNNGV. The V end was cut by 2 bases, the J end by 2 bases, with 13 bases between. The CDR3 protein is CASSLRGIGSKNIQYF. CDR3 coding DNA: TGTGCCAGCAGCTTAAGGGGGATTGGGTCCAAAAACATTCAGTACTTC.

This clonotype was picked up many times. This beta chain slipped into a library made for alpha chains as a stray read, so its size is not meaningful. The rearrangement links TRBV6-5 to TRBJ2-7; D not resolved. V was shortened by 6 bases and J by 5 bases, with 14 bases between the two germline ends. In germline, CDR1 is MNHEY, CDR2 SVGAGI. The CDR3 consists of 13 residues. This CDR3 is CASRRPGRDEQYF. In DNA form, the CDR3 reads TGTGCCAGCAGGCGGCCAGGACGGGACGAGCAGTACTTC.